These 21 T cell receptor beta chains originate from one sample sequenced in a study of blood T cell repertoires in COVID-19. Clones were sequenced by immunoSEQ multiplex PCR, and TCRdb holds only the in-frame ones, with some missing. Among under 300,000 clones listed, over 80% were seen once. Sequencing was carried out using peripheral blood. These receptors originate from a human donor in a cohort sampled during active COVID-19.

V gene TRBV27 combines with J gene TRBJ2-3, with TRBD2 as a possible D gene (6 bases). The germline V gene has CDR1 MNHEY and CDR2 SMNVEV (reference sequence). V was shortened by 1 base and J by 4 bases, with 12 bases between the two germline ends. This CDR3 region has 15 residues. The CDR3, as DNA: TGTGCCAGCAGTTTATTCGGGAGTCCCCCAGATACGCAGTATTTT. Encoded protein: CASSLFGSPPDTQYF.

The gene calls are TRBV7-9 and TRBJ2-3, with 8 bases lining up with TRBD2. Trimming at V came to 4 bases and at J to 0 bases, leaving 6 bases not matched to a gene. This CDR3 spans 16 amino acids. Germline-derived CDR1 and CDR2 are SEHNR and FQNEAQ (reference sequence). The chain's CDR3 is CASSSSSGGSTDTQYF. The CDR3, as DNA: TGTGCCAGCAGCTCCTCGAGCGGGGGAAGCACAGATACGCAGTATTTT.

The chain combines TRBV5-1 with TRBJ1-2; D uncertain. Trimming took off 4 bases at V and 0 bases at J, with 7 bases between the two ends. Germline CDR1 SGHRS, CDR2 YFSETQ. The CDR3 sequence is 13 residues long. CDR3 amino acids: CASSAVPNYGYTF. CDR3 sequence (DNA): TGCGCCAGCAGCGCGGTCCCTAACTATGGCTACACCTTC.

The chain couples TRBV7-8 to TRBJ1-5, with 8 nucleotides matching TRBD1. Losses at the gene ends were 4 bases for V and 2 bases for J; bases not matched to a gene: 7. CDR3 size: 16 residues. Germline assignment: CDR1 SGHVS and CDR2 FQNEAQ. DNA of the CDR3: TGTGCCAGCAGCTCTCCCAGGGGGCCGGGCAATCAGCCCCAGCATTTT. Translation gives CASSSPRGPGNQPQHF.

This rearrangement joins TRBV5-1 to TRBJ1-2; TRBD1 is a possible D gene (5 bases). CDR3 length: 14 amino acids. CDR1 is SGHRS and CDR2 is YFSETQ in the germline V gene. V was pared by 5 bases and J by 6 bases, with 17 bases between. CDR3 in DNA: TGCGCCAGCAGGGCTGACAGTGGGAGGAATGGCTACACCTTC. This gives the protein CASRADSGRNGYTF. The full variable domain, with the rest looked up from reference TRBV5-1 and TRBJ1-2, is KAGVTQTPRYLIKTRGQQVTLSCSPISGHRSVSWYQQTPGQGLQFLFEYFSETQRNKGNFPGRFSGRQFSNSRSEMNVSTLELGDSALYLCASRADSGRNGYTFGSGTRLTVV.

This chain links TRBV7-2 with TRBJ2-1, with a tentative D call TRBD2 (7 bases). Per the germline V gene, CDR1 is SGHTA and CDR2 is FQGNSA. Trimming stripped 8 bases from V and 6 bases from J, with 17 bases between. CDR3 length equals 14 residues. This chain's CDR3 is CASSVRGGGNEQFF. As DNA, the CDR3 is TGTGCCAGCTCCGTAAGGGGGGGAGGCAATGAGCAGTTCTTC.

The genes are TRBV24-1 and TRBJ2-1; 11 bases fit TRBD2. Trimming took 3 bases from V and 4 from J; bases not matched to a gene: 7. Germline CDR1 KGHDR, CDR2 SFDVKD. The CDR3 is 17 amino acids. The chain's CDR3 is CATSDVQTSGNYNEQFF. CDR3 bases: TGTGCCACCAGTGATGTACAGACTAGCGGGAATTACAATGAGCAGTTCTTC.

The rearrangement uses TRBV27 and TRBJ1-1, with D unresolved. The V gene lost 5 bases and the J gene lost 0 bases, with 7 bases spanning the gap. The CDR3 totals 13 residues. Germline CDR1 is MNHEY and CDR2 is SMNVEV (reference sequence). The DNA for the CDR3 is TGTGCCAGCAGTACAAGTTTGAACACTGAAGCTTTCTTT. Its protein is CASSTSLNTEAFF.

CDR3 bases: TGTGCCAGCAGCTTAACGGAGGCAGATACGCAGTATTTT. Its translation: CASSLTEADTQYF. This sequence joins TRBV7-9 and TRBJ2-3; a weak D match, TRBD2 (5 bases). V shed 2 bases and J shed 4 bases, with 7 bases lying between them. This CDR3 comprises 13 residues. Germline V gene data show CDR1 as SEHNR and CDR2 as FQNEAQ (reference sequence).

The chain combines TRBV6-5 with TRBJ2-7; D is unresolved. This CDR3 has 15 residues. V dropped 0 bases and J dropped 0 bases, with 9 bases sitting between them. Germline loops: CDR1 MNHEY, CDR2 SVGAGI. CDR3 loop: CASSYSAGGSYEQYF. The CDR3 nucleotides are TGTGCCAGCAGTTACTCGGCAGGTGGCTCCTACGAGCAGTACTTC.

The chain joins TRBV10-3 to TRBJ1-4; D is perhaps TRBD1 (6 bases). V was clipped by 10 bases and J by 4 bases, with 13 bases between them. This CDR3 has 13 amino acids. CDR1 is ENHRY, CDR2 SYGVKD, per germline. The CDR3 loop reads CASTTGNNEKLFF. CDR3 nucleotides: TGTGCCAGCACGACAGGAAATAATGAAAAACTGTTTTTT.

The rearrangement joins TRBV18 to TRBJ1-6, with D hard to call. In germline, CDR1 is KGHSH, CDR2 LQKENI. The CDR3 consists of 14 residues. The V end lost 3 bases, the J end lost 9 bases, and 12 bases lay between the germline ends. In nucleotides, the CDR3 is TGTGCCAGCTCACCGGTAGCTTCGGCTTCACCCCTCCACTTT. Encoded protein: CASSPVASASPLHF.

This sequence joins TRBV5-1 and TRBJ2-7; 11 bases are shared with TRBD2. Germline assignment: CDR1 SGHRS and CDR2 YFSETQ. The V segment lost 4 bases and the J segment 7 bases; nucleotides outside the gene matches: 7. The CDR3 runs 14 residues. The CDR3 coding sequence is TGCGCCAGCAGCGTACTAGCGGGAGCTCGTGAGCAGTACTTC. Encoded protein: CASSVLAGAREQYF.

This clone appeared a single time. This chain joins TRBV4-1 and TRBJ2-1, with 10 nucleotides matching TRBD2. This CDR3 region has 17 residues. The V gene end was trimmed by 0 bases and the J gene end by 4 bases; junction bases not matched to a gene: 6. The germline CDR1 and CDR2 sequences are MGHRA and YSYEKL. The CDR3 spells CASSQEAAGGQYNEQFF. The CDR3 DNA reads as TGCGCCAGCAGCCAAGAGGCAGCGGGAGGGCAGTACAATGAGCAGTTCTTC.

This chain joins TRBV18 and TRBJ1-2, with no clear D. CDR1 KGHSH and CDR2 LQKENI come from the germline V gene. The ends were cut back, 0 bases at V and 5 bases at J, with 7 bases in the middle. The CDR3 runs to 13 residues. The CDR3: CASSPPVEYGYTF. The CDR3 nucleotides read TGTGCCAGCTCACCACCGGTTGAGTATGGCTACACCTTC.

V is TRBV6-5 and J is TRBJ1-5; 9 bases match TRBD1. The CDR3 runs 14 residues. Germline CDR1 and CDR2: MNHEY and SVGAGI. The V and J ends lost 6 bases and 4 bases, in that order; junction bases with no gene match: 4. The DNA of the CDR3 is TGTGCCAGCAGAACAGACAGGGGGAATCAGCCCCAGCATTTT. Residues: CASRTDRGNQPQHF.

The V and J genes are TRBV19 and TRBJ1-6, with 8 bases matching TRBD1. From germline, CDR1 is LNHDA and CDR2 SQIVND (reference sequence). The CDR3 is made up of 15 amino acids. V gave up 4 bases and J gave up 7 bases; unmatched junction bases: 6. This CDR3 reads CASSTQGAGNSPLHF. Written as DNA, the CDR3 is TGTGCCAGTAGTACCCAGGGGGCGGGGAATTCACCCCTCCACTTT.

As regards this clone: Different DNA sequences within this sample yield the same CDR3. The rearrangement joins TRBV6-5 to TRBJ1-6, with TRBD1 matching 9 bases. The V and J ends lost 6 bases and 7 bases, in that order; junction bases with no gene match: 4. This CDR3 comprises 14 residues. The germline gives CDR1 MNHEY, CDR2 SVGAGI. CDR3 protein: CASSPDRGNSPLHF. The CDR3 coding sequence is TGTGCCAGCAGCCCCGACAGGGGGAATTCACCCCTCCACTTT.

The chain links TRBV19 to TRBJ1-2; tentative D call: TRBD1 (5 bases). Per germline, CDR1 LNHDA and CDR2 SQIVND (reference sequence). The CDR3 runs to 16 residues. The V end was cut by 3 bases, the J end by 7 bases, with 21 bases between. This CDR3 reads CASSINLLGGAAGYTF. CDR3 bases: TGTGCCAGTAGTATTAATCTCTTGGGGGGAGCGGCTGGCTACACCTTC.

The rearrangement links TRBV10-1 to TRBJ2-3, with a tentative D call TRBD2 (6 bases). V lost 6 bases to trimming and J lost 0 bases, with 10 bases between them. CDR1 and CDR2 (germline): WNHNN, SYGVQD (reference sequence). This CDR3 spans 14 amino acids. The CDR3 DNA is TGCGCCAGCAGCGCCGGGACTAGCACAGATACGCAGTATTTT. Its translation: CASSAGTSTDTQYF.

The chain recombines TRBV15 with TRBJ2-3; 10 bases line up with TRBD2. The CDR3 loop spans 18 amino acids. The germline V gene encodes CDR1 LNHNV and CDR2 YYDKDF (reference sequence). V was clipped by 0 bases and J by 5 bases; unmatched bases: 11. CDR3 sequence (DNA): TGTGCCACCAGCAGAGATTGGAGCGGGGGGGCCGAGGGAGATACGCAGTATTTT. Translated, it gives CATSRDWSGGAEGDTQYF.